The T cell receptor (beta chain) described here comes from a study of T-cell reconstitution after alpha-beta-depleted transplantation in children. Construction of the TCRbeta library involved unique molecular identifiers. TCRdb re-analysed the PCR reads in MiXCR, keeping a single row per CDR3 protein. The sample lists roughly 500,000 distinct CDR3 sequences; around a third were seen once. J gave up 4 bases and V 0 bases, and 6 bases lay outside the gene matches. This CDR3 spans 16 amino acids. The germline V gene encodes CDR1 DFQATT and CDR2 SNEGSKA (reference sequence). This TCR was recovered from a human donor who donated a stem cell graft to a child with aplastic anemia. The chain combines TRBV20-1 with TRBJ2-2; 9 bases are a match to TRBD1. The source material was PBMCs from the stem cell graft donor, sampled from the stem cell graft. DNA of the CDR3: TGCAGTGCTAGAGATATTTTACAGGGGGCCACCGGGGAGCTGTTTTTT. Protein: CSARDILQGATGELFF.